The 8 T cell receptor beta chains reported below all come from one sample, sequenced in a study of T-cell memory formation after mild COVID-19. TCRdb reanalysed the 5' RACE reads using MiXCR and keeps one entry per CDR3 protein. Of 250,000 to 350,000 distinct CDR3 sequences in the sample, 19% were seen once. Sequences were obtained from PBMCs or a T cell subset sorted from them (not recorded which). The receptors here all came from a man aged 18 to 29 who had mild COVID-19 (a few samples of this study predate the infection). Cell type and time point are not known.

This clonotype has only one observation. The chain uses TRBV6-5 and TRBJ2-5; D gene uncertain. Per germline, CDR1 MNHEY and CDR2 SVGAGI. Deletions cut 2 bases from V and 7 bases from J, with 14 bases between. CDR3 length: 14 residues. This CDR3 reads CASSYTPSGRTQYF. In nucleotides, the CDR3 is TGTGCCAGCAGTTACACTCCCTCTGGCAGGACCCAGTACTTC.

This clonotype occurred a few times. The chain links TRBV6-1 to TRBJ2-6; TRBD2 is a possible D gene (6 bases). The CDR3 spans 18 residues. V was trimmed by 2 bases and J by 4 bases, leaving 18 bases between them. Looked up from germline, CDR1 is MNHNS and CDR2 is SASEGT. Here the CDR3 DNA reads TGTGCCAGCAGTGAACGCGCAGGGACTTATACCGGGGCCAACGTCCTGACTTTC. Residues: CASSERAGTYTGANVLTF.

The gene calls are TRBV29-1 and TRBJ2-5, with a possible D match to TRBD1 (6 bases). This CDR3 is built from 11 residues. V was pared by 6 bases and J by 5 bases, with 10 bases between. In germline, CDR1 is SQVTM, CDR2 ANQGSEA. The CDR3 DNA reads as TGCAGCGTAGGGGGTTATGAGACCCAGTACTTC. Protein sequence: CSVGGYETQYF. Supplemented by reference TRBV29-1 and TRBJ2-5, the full variable domain reads SAVISQKPSRDICQRGTSLTIQCQVDSQVTMMFWYRQQPGQSLTLIATANQGSEATYESGFVIDKFPISRPNLTFSTLTVSNMSPEDSSIYLCSVGGYETQYFGPGTRLLVL.

This clonotype was seen more than once but under ten times. This chain links TRBV9 with TRBJ2-5; perhaps TRBD2 as D (6 bases). Germline CDR1 is SGDLS and CDR2 is YYNGEE. V lost 0 bases and J 5 bases, leaving 17 bases between the germline ends. The CDR3 is 16 residues long. The chain's CDR3 is CASSVEGTFMGETQYF. CDR3 sequence (DNA): TGTGCCAGCAGCGTAGAGGGGACTTTCATGGGTGAGACCCAGTACTTC.

This clonotype was seen a few times. The chain joins TRBV12-3 or TRBV12-4 to TRBJ1-1; D perhaps matches TRBD1 (5 bases). The length of the CDR3 is 13 residues. V was shortened by 7 bases and J by 2 bases, with 11 bases between the two germline ends. Here the CDR3 reads CASKAQGNTEAFF. The CDR3 nucleotides read TGTGCCAGCAAGGCCCAGGGTAACACTGAAGCTTTCTTT.

The chain links TRBV5-1 to TRBJ2-6, with 9 nucleotides matching TRBD1. Germline V gene sequence: CDR1 SGHRS, CDR2 YFSETQ. CDR3 length: 16 residues. V was clipped by 5 bases and J by 4 bases; unmatched bases: 7. The CDR3 here is CASRTDRGSGANVLTF. The CDR3 nucleotides read TGCGCCAGCAGGACGGACAGGGGTTCAGGGGCCAACGTCCTGACTTTC.

This clonotype was counted between two and nine times. The chain is built from TRBV12-3 or TRBV12-4 and TRBJ2-3; unclear D gene. CDR3 length: 13 amino acids. V was cut by 2 bases and J by 5 bases, with 8 bases left in between. DNA of the CDR3: TGTGCCAGCAGTTTAAACAGATTAGATACGCAGTATTTT. Amino acid sequence: CASSLNRLDTQYF.

This clonotype has only one observation. The V and J genes are TRBV5-1 and TRBJ2-5; TRBD2 is a possible D gene (5 bases). Germline V lookup: CDR1 SGHRS, CDR2 YFSETQ. The ends were cut back, 2 bases at V and 4 bases at J, with 12 bases in the middle. This CDR3 is built from 14 residues. CDR3 residues: CASSFLPGSETQYF. In DNA form, the CDR3 reads TGCGCCAGCAGCTTTCTCCCGGGATCAGAGACCCAGTACTTC. The variable domain in full, completed from reference TRBV5-1 and TRBJ2-5, reads KAGVTQTPRYLIKTRGQQVTLSCSPISGHRSVSWYQQTPGQGLQFLFEYFSETQRNKGNFPGRFSGRQFSNSRSEMNVSTLELGDSALYLCASSFLPGSETQYFGPGTRLLVL.